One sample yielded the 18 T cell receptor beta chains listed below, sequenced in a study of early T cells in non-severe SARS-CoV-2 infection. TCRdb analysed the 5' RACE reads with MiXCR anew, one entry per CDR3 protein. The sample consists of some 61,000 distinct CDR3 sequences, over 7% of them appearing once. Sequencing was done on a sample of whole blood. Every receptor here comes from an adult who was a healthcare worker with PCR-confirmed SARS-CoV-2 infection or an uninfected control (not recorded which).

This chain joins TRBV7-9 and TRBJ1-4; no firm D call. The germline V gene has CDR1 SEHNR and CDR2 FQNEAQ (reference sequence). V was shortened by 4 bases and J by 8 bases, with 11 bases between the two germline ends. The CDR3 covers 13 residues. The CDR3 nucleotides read TGTGCCAGCAGCTCCTCATTGCGGGAAAAACTGTTTTTT. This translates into CASSSSLREKLFF.

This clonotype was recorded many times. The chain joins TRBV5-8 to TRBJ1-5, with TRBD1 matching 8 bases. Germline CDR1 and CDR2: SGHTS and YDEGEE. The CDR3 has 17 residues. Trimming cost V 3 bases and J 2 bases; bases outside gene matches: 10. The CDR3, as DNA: TGTGCCAGCAGCTCTGGGACAGGTTCTACGGGCAATCAGCCCCAGCATTTT. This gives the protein CASSSGTGSTGNQPQHF. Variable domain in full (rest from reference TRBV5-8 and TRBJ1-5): EAGVTQSPTHLIKTRGQQATLRCSPISGHTSVYWYQQALGLGLQFLLWYDEGEERNRGNFPPRFSGRQFPNYSSELNVNALELEDSALYLCASSSGTGSTGNQPQHFGDGTRLSIL.

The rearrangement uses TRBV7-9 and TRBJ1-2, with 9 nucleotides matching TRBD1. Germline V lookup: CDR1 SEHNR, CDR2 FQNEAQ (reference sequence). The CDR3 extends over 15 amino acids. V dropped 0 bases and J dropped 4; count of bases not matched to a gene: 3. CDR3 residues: CASSLAGTGSYGYTF. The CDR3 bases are TGTGCCAGCAGCTTAGCGGGGACAGGGTCCTATGGCTACACCTTC.

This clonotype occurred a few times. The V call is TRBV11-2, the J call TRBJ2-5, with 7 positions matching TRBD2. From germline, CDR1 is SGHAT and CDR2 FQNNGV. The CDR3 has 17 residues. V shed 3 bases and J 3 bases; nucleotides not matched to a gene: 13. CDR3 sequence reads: CASSLVAGDQSEETQYF. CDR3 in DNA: TGTGCCAGCAGCTTGGTTGCGGGGGACCAATCGGAAGAGACCCAGTACTTC.

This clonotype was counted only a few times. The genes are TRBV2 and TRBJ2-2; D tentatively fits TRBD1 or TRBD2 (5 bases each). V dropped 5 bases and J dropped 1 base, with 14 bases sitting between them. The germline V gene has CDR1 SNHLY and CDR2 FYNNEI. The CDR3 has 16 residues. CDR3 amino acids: CASSPTRGKNTGELFF. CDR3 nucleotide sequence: TGTGCCAGCAGTCCTACACGGGGCAAGAACACCGGGGAGCTGTTTTTT. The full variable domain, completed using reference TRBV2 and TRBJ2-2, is EPEVTQTPSHQVTQMGQEVILRCVPISNHLYFYWYRQILGQKVEFLVSFYNNEISEKSEIFDDQFSVERPDGSNFTLKIRSTKLEDSAMYFCASSPTRGKNTGELFFGEGSRLTVL.

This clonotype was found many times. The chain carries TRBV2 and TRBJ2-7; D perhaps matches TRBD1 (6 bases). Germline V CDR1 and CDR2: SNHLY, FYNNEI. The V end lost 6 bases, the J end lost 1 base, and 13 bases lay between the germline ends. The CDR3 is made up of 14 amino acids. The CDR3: CASRMDRPSYEQYF. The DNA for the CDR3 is TGTGCCAGCAGGATGGACAGACCGTCCTACGAGCAGTACTTC. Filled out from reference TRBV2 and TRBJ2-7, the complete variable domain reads EPEVTQTPSHQVTQMGQEVILRCVPISNHLYFYWYRQILGQKVEFLVSFYNNEISEKSEIFDDQFSVERPDGSNFTLKIRSTKLEDSAMYFCASRMDRPSYEQYFGPGTRLTVT.

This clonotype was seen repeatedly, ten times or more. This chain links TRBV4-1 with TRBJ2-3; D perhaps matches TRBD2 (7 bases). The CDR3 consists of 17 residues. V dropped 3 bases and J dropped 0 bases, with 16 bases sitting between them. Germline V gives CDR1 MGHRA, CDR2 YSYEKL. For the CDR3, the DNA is TGCGCCAGCAGCCAGACCCGCGGGGGCGCTAGCACAGATACGCAGTATTTT. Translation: CASSQTRGGASTDTQYF.

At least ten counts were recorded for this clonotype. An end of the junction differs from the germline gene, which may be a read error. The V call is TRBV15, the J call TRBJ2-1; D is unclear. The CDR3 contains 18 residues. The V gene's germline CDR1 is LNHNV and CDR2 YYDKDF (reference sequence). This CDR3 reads CATSREKWSFGRNNEQFF. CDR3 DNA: TGTGCCACCAGCCGAGAGAAATGGTCATTCGGCAGGAACAATGAGCAGTTCTTC.

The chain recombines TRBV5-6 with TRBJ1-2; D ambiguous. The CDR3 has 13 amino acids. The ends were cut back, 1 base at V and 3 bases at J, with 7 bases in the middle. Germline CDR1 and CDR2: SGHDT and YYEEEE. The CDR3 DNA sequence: TGTGCCAGCAGCTTGATAGGAGACTATGGCTACACCTTC. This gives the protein CASSLIGDYGYTF.

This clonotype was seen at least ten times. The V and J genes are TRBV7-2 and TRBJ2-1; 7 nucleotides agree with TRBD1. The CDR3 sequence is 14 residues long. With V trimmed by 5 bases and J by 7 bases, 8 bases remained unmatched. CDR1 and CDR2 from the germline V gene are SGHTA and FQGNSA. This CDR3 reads CASSPGQAWNEQFF. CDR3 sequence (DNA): TGTGCCAGCAGCCCCGGACAGGCTTGGAATGAGCAGTTCTTC.

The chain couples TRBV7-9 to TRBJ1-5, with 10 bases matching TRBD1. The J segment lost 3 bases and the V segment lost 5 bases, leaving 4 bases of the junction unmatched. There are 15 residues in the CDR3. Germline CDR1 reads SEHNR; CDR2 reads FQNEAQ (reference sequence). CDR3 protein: CASSLTGGYNQPQHF. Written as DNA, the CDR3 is TGTGCCAGCAGCCTGACAGGGGGCTACAATCAGCCCCAGCATTTT.

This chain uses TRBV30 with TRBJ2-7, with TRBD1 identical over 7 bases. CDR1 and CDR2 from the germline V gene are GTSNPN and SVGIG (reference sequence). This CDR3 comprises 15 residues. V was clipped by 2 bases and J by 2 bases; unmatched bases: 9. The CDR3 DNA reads TGTGCCTGGAGTCCCCGGGACAGACACCCCTACGAGCAGTACTTC. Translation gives CAWSPRDRHPYEQYF. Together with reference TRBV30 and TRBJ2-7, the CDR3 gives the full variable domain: SQTIHQWPATLVQPVGSPLSLECTVEGTSNPNLYWYRQAAGRGLQLLFYSVGIGQISSEVPQNLSASRPQDRQFILSSKKLLLSDSGFYLCAWSPRDRHPYEQYFGPGTRLTVT.

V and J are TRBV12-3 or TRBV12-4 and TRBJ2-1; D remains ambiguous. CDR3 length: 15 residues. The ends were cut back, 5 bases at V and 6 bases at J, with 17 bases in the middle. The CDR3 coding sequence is TGTGCCAGCAGTCCCAACCCGTCCCTCTTCAATGAGCAGTTCTTC. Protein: CASSPNPSLFNEQFF.

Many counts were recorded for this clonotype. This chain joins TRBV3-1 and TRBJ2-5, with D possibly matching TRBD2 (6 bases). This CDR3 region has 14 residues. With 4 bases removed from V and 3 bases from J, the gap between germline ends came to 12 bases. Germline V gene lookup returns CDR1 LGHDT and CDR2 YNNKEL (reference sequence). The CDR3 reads CASSRASSEETQYF. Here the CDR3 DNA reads TGTGCCAGCAGCCGAGCCTCTAGCGAAGAGACCCAGTACTTC.

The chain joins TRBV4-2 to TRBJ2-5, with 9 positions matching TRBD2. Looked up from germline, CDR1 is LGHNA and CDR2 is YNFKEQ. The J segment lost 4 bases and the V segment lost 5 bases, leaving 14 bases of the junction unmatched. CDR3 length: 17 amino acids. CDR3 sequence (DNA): TGTGCCAGCAGCTCTTTCCTACGCGGGGGGGATGGAGAGACCCAGTACTTC. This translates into CASSSFLRGGDGETQYF.

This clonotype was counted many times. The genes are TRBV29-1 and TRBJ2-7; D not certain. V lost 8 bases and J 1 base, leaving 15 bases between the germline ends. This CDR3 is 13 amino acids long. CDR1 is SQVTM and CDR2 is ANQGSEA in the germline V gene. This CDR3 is CSIFTGSSYEQYF. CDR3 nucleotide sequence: TGCAGCATATTTACCGGGTCATCCTACGAGCAGTACTTC.

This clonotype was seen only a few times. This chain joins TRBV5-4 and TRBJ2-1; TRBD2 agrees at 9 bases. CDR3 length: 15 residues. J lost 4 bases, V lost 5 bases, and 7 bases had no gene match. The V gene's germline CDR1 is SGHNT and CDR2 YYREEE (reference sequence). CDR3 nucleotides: TGTGCCAGCAGTTCCGCGGGGGGGCTTTACAATGAGCAGTTCTTC. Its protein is CASSSAGGLYNEQFF.

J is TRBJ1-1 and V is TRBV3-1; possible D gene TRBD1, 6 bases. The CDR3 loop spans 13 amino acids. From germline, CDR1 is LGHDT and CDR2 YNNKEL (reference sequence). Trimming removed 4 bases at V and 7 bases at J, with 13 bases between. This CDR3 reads CASSLWTEGEAFF. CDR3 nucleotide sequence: TGTGCCAGCAGCCTTTGGACAGAGGGTGAAGCTTTCTTT.